This TCR beta chain was identified during a study of T cell responses to AZD1222 COVID-19 vaccine. The CDR3 is 16 amino acids. The germline CDR1 and CDR2 sequences are SQVTM and ANQGSEA. J lost 5 bases, V lost 7 bases, and 19 bases had no gene match. Study conclusions and caveats: It should be noted that donors were predominantly white British and more often female, and clonal diversity was possibly underestimated. Only six or seven AZD1222 recipients tested seropositive at baseline. Targeting of unmutated variant regions was reportedly seen in nearly half of spike-specific TCRs.

Method: immunoSEQ multiplex PCR; TCRdb's copy keeps in-frame clones and lacks some. Counted here are around 250,000 clones, about 92% occurring once; the ten biggest clones make up less than 0.65%. Details on this clone: The antigen is undetermined.

The starting material was peripheral blood, obtained on day 0 of AZD1222 vaccination. This sequence originates from an adult in good health. V gene TRBV29-1 combines with J gene TRBJ2-5; 7 nucleotides align to TRBD2. CDR3 amino acids: CSAADGRGLLGETQYF. CDR3 nucleotide sequence: TGCAGCGCCGCCGATGGGAGGGGTTTGTTGGGGGAGACCCAGTACTTC.